Listed here are 27 T cell receptor beta chains from one sample, sequenced in a study of blood T cell repertoires in COVID-19. Method: immunoSEQ multiplex PCR; TCRdb's copy keeps in-frame clones and lacks some. The sample lists about 130,000 clones, roughly four fifths occurring once. The sample was PBMCs or T cells enriched from blood (not recorded which). The receptors originated from a man younger than 40 who had recovered from COVID-19.

The rearrangement links TRBV18 to TRBJ1-1; D possibly corresponds to TRBD1 (6 bases). The germline V gene encodes CDR1 KGHSH and CDR2 LQKENI. The CDR3 length is 15 residues. V was cut by 0 bases and J by 4 bases, with 12 bases left in between. This CDR3 is CASSPPGQLGTEAFF. The CDR3 DNA reads as TGTGCCAGCTCACCACCCGGACAGTTAGGCACTGAAGCTTTCTTT.

This chain uses TRBV2 with TRBJ2-3, with no clear D. Trimming took 0 bases from V and 6 from J, leaving 13 bases between them. CDR3 length: 15 amino acids. Per the germline V gene, CDR1 is SNHLY and CDR2 is FYNNEI. The CDR3: CASSEARLNADTQYF. The DNA for the CDR3 is TGTGCCAGCAGTGAAGCGCGTTTGAACGCGGATACGCAGTATTTT.

The V gene is TRBV7-9, the J gene TRBJ1-1, with TRBD1 identical over 10 bases. The germline CDR1 and CDR2 sequences are SEHNR and FQNEAQ (reference sequence). This CDR3 is built from 14 residues. Germline trimming cut 4 bases from V and 4 bases from J; bases unmatched to any gene: 3. CDR3 DNA: TGTGCCAGCAGCTATTGGACAGGGGGCACTGAAGCTTTCTTT. It specifies CASSYWTGGTEAFF.

V and J are TRBV6-5 and TRBJ2-7; 8 positions match TRBD2. The CDR3 has 13 amino acids. J was trimmed by 3 bases and V by 6 bases; bases with no gene match: 4. Germline V gene lookup returns CDR1 MNHEY and CDR2 SVGAGI. CDR3 protein: CASRAGGLYEQYV. CDR3 coding DNA: TGTGCCAGCAGGGCGGGGGGCCTCTACGAGCAGTACGTC.

This clone appeared a few times. The same CDR3 can be traced to other DNA sequences in this sample. The CDR3 sequence: CASSQGDRGTDTQYF. The CDR3 nucleotides are TGTGCCAGCAGCCAAGGGGACAGGGGCACAGATACGCAGTATTTT. The V and J genes are TRBV3-1 (or the pseudogene TRBV3-2) and TRBJ2-3, with 9 bases aligning to TRBD1. Germline V gives CDR1 LGHDT, CDR2 YNNKEL (reference sequence). This CDR3 is built from 15 residues. J gave up 1 base and V 1 base, and 0 bases lay outside the gene matches.

The sample holds one count of this clone. The chain employs TRBV5-6 and TRBJ1-2, with a tentative D call TRBD1 (5 bases). CDR3 length: 15 residues. V lost 0 bases and J 0 bases, leaving 9 bases between the germline ends. CDR1 and CDR2 from the germline V gene are SGHDT and YYEEEE. The CDR3 region has the DNA TGTGCCAGCAGCTTGGGACAGAAGGCTAACTATGGCTACACCTTC. Translating gives CASSLGQKANYGYTF.

The V call is TRBV6-5, the J call TRBJ1-2; 10 bases are shared with TRBD1. Germline lookup yields CDR1 MNHEY and CDR2 SVGAGI. The CDR3 runs 16 residues. V trimming: 0 bases; J trimming: 3 bases; junction bases outside the gene matches: 4. CDR3 amino acids: CASSYSRTGGDYGYTF. Written as DNA, the CDR3 is TGTGCCAGCAGTTACTCGAGGACAGGGGGGGACTATGGCTACACCTTC.

CDR3 coding DNA: TGCGCCAGCAGCCTCGCAGCGGGAGCCTACAATGAGCAGTTCTTC. It translates to CASSLAAGAYNEQFF. The V and J genes are TRBV4-1 and TRBJ2-1; 8 nucleotides agree with TRBD2. The CDR3 length is 15 residues. The germline V gene has CDR1 MGHRA and CDR2 YSYEKL. The junction had 4 bases not matched to a gene; V was cut back by 4 bases and J by 2 bases.

The chain couples TRBV19 to TRBJ1-4, with D perhaps TRBD1 (5 bases). The germline V gene encodes CDR1 LNHDA and CDR2 SQIVND (reference sequence). The CDR3 length is 17 residues. V dropped 5 bases and J dropped 0 bases, with 16 bases sitting between them. The CDR3 region has the DNA TGTGCCAGTAGTCTGTACAAGCAGGGTCCAACTAATGAAAAACTGTTTTTT. This translates into CASSLYKQGPTNEKLFF.

The rearrangement joins TRBV27 to TRBJ1-2; 7 bases line up with TRBD1. CDR1 and CDR2 (germline): MNHEY, SMNVEV (reference sequence). This CDR3 is built from 15 residues. V trimming: 2 bases; J trimming: 2 bases; junction bases outside the gene matches: 5. CDR3 residues: CASSLGTGANYGYTF. The CDR3 bases are TGTGCCAGCAGTTTAGGAACAGGGGCGAACTATGGCTACACCTTC.

The chain links TRBV19 to TRBJ1-1, with D maybe TRBD1 (5 bases). The CDR3 contains 13 residues. The V gene lost 6 bases and the J gene lost 0 bases, with 8 bases spanning the gap. The germline V gene encodes CDR1 LNHDA and CDR2 SQIVND (reference sequence). The CDR3 DNA reads as TGTGCCAGTAGGACAGATATGAACACTGAAGCTTTCTTT. It specifies CASRTDMNTEAFF.

The V gene is TRBV19, the J gene TRBJ2-7; 9 bases fit TRBD1. The CDR3 is made up of 14 amino acids. Germline V gives CDR1 LNHDA, CDR2 SQIVND (reference sequence). After removal of 5 bases from V and 5 bases from J, the junction contained 7 bases not matched to a gene. The CDR3 DNA reads TGTGCCAGTAGTGAAGGACAGGGGTTCGACGAGCAGTACTTC. Its protein product is CASSEGQGFDEQYF.

V and J are TRBV15 and TRBJ2-1; D not resolved. The CDR3 covers 14 residues. Trimming cost V 2 bases and J 4 bases, with 9 bases left between them. Germline CDR1 LNHNV, CDR2 YYDKDF (reference sequence). CDR3 coding DNA: TGTGCCACCAGCAGACCCGTGACTTACAATGAGCAGTTCTTC. Translation: CATSRPVTYNEQFF.

The chain has TRBV9 and TRBJ1-4; D ambiguous. CDR3 length: 14 residues. Trimming pared 0 bases from V and 2 bases from J, leaving 5 bases between. The germline gives CDR1 SGDLS, CDR2 YYNGEE. The CDR3 region is CASSVATTNEKLFF. Here the CDR3 DNA reads TGTGCCAGCAGCGTAGCTACGACTAATGAAAAACTGTTTTTT.

J is TRBJ2-7 and V is TRBV2; TRBD1 might be the D (5 bases). The V and J ends lost 2 bases and 3 bases respectively, with 8 bases between them. The V gene's germline CDR1 is SNHLY and CDR2 FYNNEI. This CDR3 is built from 13 residues. The DNA for the CDR3 is TGTGCCAGCAGTGAAACTCAGGGCTACGAGCAGTACGTC. This encodes CASSETQGYEQYV.

This chain connects TRBV5-6 to TRBJ2-4, with D perhaps TRBD1 (6 bases). The V and J ends lost 3 bases and 0 bases respectively, with 19 bases between them. The CDR3 is 18 residues long. Germline-derived CDR1 and CDR2 are SGHDT and YYEEEE. The CDR3 reads CASSSFTRGELAKNIQYF. Here the CDR3 DNA reads TGTGCCAGCAGCTCCTTTACCAGGGGAGAGCTAGCCAAAAACATTCAGTACTTC.

The chain couples TRBV5-1 to TRBJ2-7; 7 bases line up with TRBD1. CDR3 length: 14 residues. V lost 0 bases and J lost 3; bases outside the gene matches: 3. From germline, CDR1 is SGHRS and CDR2 YFSETQ. The CDR3 coding sequence is TGCGCCAGCAGCTTGGGACAGGGATTCTACGAGCAGTACTTC. It encodes CASSLGQGFYEQYF.

The rearrangement uses TRBV30 and TRBJ2-5; TRBD2 agrees at 13 bases. With V trimmed by 2 bases and J by 5 bases, 8 bases remained unmatched. This CDR3 region has 16 residues. Germline CDR1 reads GTSNPN; CDR2 reads SVGIG (reference sequence). The CDR3 protein is CAWSSPGLAGWETQYF. The DNA for the CDR3 is TGTGCCTGGAGTTCGCCGGGACTAGCGGGATGGGAGACCCAGTACTTC.

The rearrangement joins TRBV6-5 to TRBJ2-2; TRBD1 agrees at 9 bases. The V gene's germline CDR1 is MNHEY and CDR2 SVGAGI. Germline trimming cut 5 bases from V and 5 bases from J; bases unmatched to any gene: 6. This CDR3 contains 15 residues. CDR3 protein: CASSTGTGSTGELFF. The CDR3, as DNA: TGTGCCAGCAGTACTGGGACAGGGAGTACCGGGGAGCTGTTTTTT.

This chain uses TRBV25-1 with TRBJ2-2; possible D gene TRBD1, 5 bases. Germline V gene data show CDR1 as MGHDK and CDR2 as SYGVNS. V lost 1 base and J lost 3, with 9 bases in between. The CDR3 totals 15 residues. Here the CDR3 DNA reads TGTGCCAGCAGTGAATCGTTCAGGGACACCGGGGAGCTGTTTTTT. It specifies CASSESFRDTGELFF.

The chain couples TRBV11-2 to TRBJ2-1; D unclear. Trimming cost V 0 bases and J 8 bases, with 14 bases left between them. Germline CDR1 reads SGHAT; CDR2 reads FQNNGV. This CDR3 is 15 amino acids long. CDR3 sequence reads: CASSLDMVDWDEQFF. The CDR3 DNA sequence: TGTGCCAGCAGCTTAGATATGGTAGACTGGGATGAGCAGTTCTTC. Full variable domain (missing parts from reference TRBV11-2 and TRBJ2-1): EAGVAQSPRYKIIEKRQSVAFWCNPISGHATLYWYQQILGQGPKLLIQFQNNGVVDDSQLPKDRFSAERLKGVDSTLKIQPAKLEDSAVYLCASSLDMVDWDEQFFGPGTRLTVL.

J is TRBJ1-5 and V is TRBV27; no firm D call. Germline CDR1 reads MNHEY; CDR2 reads SMNVEV (reference sequence). CDR3 length equals 14 residues. Trimming cost V 3 bases and J 0 bases, with 6 bases left between them. The CDR3 DNA follows: TGTGCCAGCAGTTTCCAAAATAGCAATCAGCCCCAGCATTTT. It codes for CASSFQNSNQPQHF.

The chain joins TRBV5-5 to TRBJ2-7, with D perhaps matching TRBD2 (6 bases). Germline values: CDR1 SGHKS, CDR2 YYEKEE (reference sequence). V lost 5 bases, J lost 6 bases, and 12 bases lay in between. This CDR3 is built from 12 residues. Here the CDR3 reads CASRQYGGEQYF. The CDR3 nucleotides read TGTGCCAGCAGACAGTACGGGGGCGAGCAGTACTTC.

The chain has TRBV18 and TRBJ1-2; TRBD1 matches at 7 bases. Germline trimming cut 2 bases from V and 2 bases from J; bases unmatched to any gene: 2. CDR3 length: 14 residues. Germline CDR1 is KGHSH and CDR2 is LQKENI. This chain's CDR3 is CASSPGTVNYGYTF. The CDR3 region has the DNA TGTGCCAGCTCACCAGGGACAGTGAACTATGGCTACACCTTC.

This chain links TRBV5-8 with TRBJ1-5; 8 nucleotides agree with TRBD1. CDR3 length: 15 amino acids. V lost 0 bases to trimming and J lost 9 bases; unmatched junction nucleotides: 8. Looked up from germline, CDR1 is SGHTS and CDR2 is YDEGEE. The CDR3 DNA reads as TGTGCCAGCAGCTTGGCCGGACAGGGAGAGTGGCCCCAGCATTTT. Translating gives CASSLAGQGEWPQHF.

The chain carries TRBV10-3 and TRBJ1-1, with no clear D. The germline V gene encodes CDR1 ENHRY and CDR2 SYGVKD. The CDR3 runs to 11 residues. Between the trimmed V and J ends, which lost 10 bases and 8 bases, there was a span of 14 bases. CDR3 region: CARAPRGEAFF. The CDR3 nucleotides are TGTGCCAGAGCCCCTCGGGGAGAAGCTTTCTTT.

This chain connects TRBV14 to TRBJ2-2; D might be TRBD1 (5 bases). CDR1 and CDR2 from the germline V gene are SGHDN and FVKESK. Trimming took off 0 bases at V and 2 bases at J, with 10 bases between the two ends. CDR3 length: 16 residues. The CDR3 bases are TGTGCCAGCAGCCAAGAAGACAGTCCCAACACCGGGGAGCTGTTTTTT. It is translated as CASSQEDSPNTGELFF.